This T cell receptor beta chain was recorded in a study of T cell clusters in autoimmune cytopenias. Turning to the study itself: The median distinct TRB clonotype count was about 2,500 per sample, from a median around 49,000 reads.

In germline, CDR1 is SEHNR, CDR2 FQNEAQ (reference sequence). CDR3 size: 19 residues. Overall study results and limits: TRB repertoire shifts in secondary cytopenia and chronic lymphocytic leukemia mostly reflected lymphoma, not autoimmunity.

Some 38,000 genome equivalents of blood DNA were amplified for TRB. For this clonotype: Its cognate antigen is unknown.

TRB was amplified by touch-down multiplex PCR, primer pools A and B combined. Reanalyzing the multiplex PCR reads, TCRdb keeps one entry per CDR3 protein, without DNA. Its clone listing holds some 4,800 distinct CDR3 sequences. Sequencing was carried out using peripheral blood. This sequence was found in a human donor with an autoimmune cytopenia or autoimmune hepatitis (not recorded which). This rearrangement joins TRBV7-9 to TRBJ2-3; without DNA, the TCRdb call of TRBD2 cannot be checked. CDR3: CASSSRLAGIDLSTDTQYF.